This TCR beta chain stems from a study of blood T cell repertoires in COVID-19. For the study at large: Acute and convalescent COVID-19 samples came from the United States, Italy and Spain. PBMCs, B-cell-depleted T cells, or T cells provided the cDNA or gDNA that made up the material.

Produced via immunoSEQ multiplex PCR; TCRdb's table is partial and in-frame only. The sample lists 200,000 to 250,000 clones, about nine tenths occurring once. Trimming took 3 bases from V and 6 from J; bases not matched to a gene: 6. The CDR3 has 14 residues. CDR1 and CDR2 from the germline V gene are SQVTM and ANQGSEA. This rearrangement joins TRBV29-1 to TRBJ2-2, with TRBD1 matching 8 bases. Sequenced: peripheral blood. The sequence was collected from a man aged 50-60 years with acute or convalescent COVID-19. The CDR3 loop reads CSVDVQGAPGELFF. The CDR3 DNA is TGCAGCGTTGACGTCCAGGGGGCGCCCGGGGAGCTGTTTTTT.